This T cell receptor beta chain was recovered during a study of T cell repertoires in cytomegalovirus infection. TCRdb passed the reads through MiXCR, listing each CDR3 protein once. The sample has approximately 290,000 distinct CDR3 sequences, about 23% seen once. Study findings and constraints: Pooled public TCR beta family frequency picked out CMV carriers with the relevant HLA. Clonotype analysis showed dominance of the ex vivo response by HLA-C-restricted CMV-specific TCR beta clonotypes.

Trimming took 5 bases from V and 9 from J; bases not matched to a gene: 17. The length of the CDR3 is 16 residues. Germline CDR1 is SQVTM and CDR2 is ANQGSEA. This clonotype was seen only once. The antigen remains unidentified. The chain is built from TRBV29-1 and TRBJ2-3; 10 bases are shared with TRBD1. The sample comprised PBMCs. This clonotype was sampled from a human donor in good health (CMV status not recorded). Some clones in this sample may be carry-over from other donors' samples. CDR3 protein: CSVSFRDRGRPGTQYF. Here the CDR3 DNA reads TGCAGCGTTTCATTCCGGGACAGGGGACGACCGGGAACGCAGTATTTT.